The 25 T cell receptor beta chains in this list originate from one sample, sequenced in a study of T cells after yellow fever vaccination. TCRdb re-called the 5' RACE reads through MiXCR, storing one row per CDR3 protein. The repertoire holds over 45,000 distinct CDR3 sequences, with approximately 6% as singletons. Here the sequenced sample was PBMCs, either bulk or a sorted T-cell subset (CD4+, CD8+, memory, or dextramer-sorted; not recorded which), taken on the day of the yellow fever booster vaccination. The receptors were gathered from a man aged 18 to 30 who received the YFV17D yellow fever vaccine.

This clonotype was detected only a few times. The CDR3 DNA sequence: TGCGCCAGCGGTAACAGGGCGACCTACGAGCAGTACTTC. Residues: CASGNRATYEQYF. This chain connects TRBV5-1 to TRBJ2-7; TRBD1 is a possible D gene (6 bases). The germline V gene encodes CDR1 SGHRS and CDR2 YFSETQ. The CDR3 has 13 residues. V was shortened by 7 bases and J by 2 bases, with 13 bases between the two germline ends.

The chain combines TRBV7-8 with TRBJ2-1; D possibly corresponds to TRBD1 (5 bases). The CDR3 loop spans 17 amino acids. V was pared by 2 bases and J by 1 base, with 15 bases between. Germline V gives CDR1 SGHVS, CDR2 FQNEAQ. The CDR3 nucleotides read TGTGCCAGCAGCTTAAGGGTTCAGGGTTGGTCCTACAATGAGCAGTTCTTC. The encoded protein is CASSLRVQGWSYNEQFF. The entire variable domain, with the rest obtained from reference TRBV7-8 and TRBJ2-1, is as follows: GAGVSQSPRYKVAKRGQDVALRCDPISGHVSLFWYQQALGQGPEFLTYFQNEAQLDKSGLPSDRFFAERPEGSVSTLKIQRTQQEDSAVYLCASSLRVQGWSYNEQFFGPGTRLTVL.

Many counts were recorded for this clonotype. The CDR3 sequence is CSARDRDTYNEQFF. DNA for the CDR3: TGCAGTGCTAGAGATCGGGACACCTACAATGAGCAGTTCTTC. The genes are TRBV20-1 and TRBJ2-1; D is possibly TRBD1 (6 bases). Germline CDR1 reads DFQATT; CDR2 reads SNEGSKA (reference sequence). With 0 bases removed from V and 2 bases from J, the gap between germline ends came to 8 bases. The CDR3 covers 14 residues.

This clonotype was counted ten times or more. The chain joins TRBV6-5 to TRBJ1-2, with TRBD1 matching over 9 bases. The CDR3 contains 13 residues. Germline trimming cut 6 bases from V and 4 bases from J; bases unmatched to any gene: 3. Germline values: CDR1 MNHEY, CDR2 SVGAGI. CDR3 protein: CASSSQGAYGYTF. The CDR3 region has the DNA TGTGCCAGCAGCTCACAGGGGGCCTATGGCTACACCTTC.

There are a few counts of this clonotype. The chain has TRBV7-2 and TRBJ2-4; D call uncertain. The CDR3 contains 15 residues. V lost 5 bases and J 2 bases, leaving 13 bases between the germline ends. Germline V lookup: CDR1 SGHTA, CDR2 FQGNSA. The CDR3 region is CASSQPGVPKNIQYF. Written as DNA, the CDR3 is TGTGCCAGCAGCCAACCTGGGGTTCCCAAAAACATTCAGTACTTC.

V gene TRBV6-2 or TRBV6-3 combines with J gene TRBJ2-3; 10 bases agree with TRBD2. The CDR3 sequence is 20 residues long. J was trimmed by 0 bases and V by 3 bases; bases with no gene match: 15. Germline CDR1 is MNHEY and CDR2 is SVGEGT. CDR3 nucleotide sequence: TGTGCCAGCAGTTATCAGGCTAGCGGGGGCCCTAGAACTAGCACAGATACGCAGTATTTT. Translated, it gives CASSYQASGGPRTSTDTQYF.

This clonotype was picked up many times. The rearrangement joins TRBV27 to TRBJ1-6; D remains ambiguous. Germline V gives CDR1 MNHEY, CDR2 SMNVEV (reference sequence). This CDR3 is 13 amino acids long. Between the trimmed V and J ends, which lost 5 bases and 4 bases, there was a span of 6 bases. CDR3 residues: CASSRRYNSPLHF. The CDR3, as DNA: TGTGCCAGCAGTCGACGTTATAATTCACCCCTCCACTTT.

This clonotype was picked up many times. The chain couples TRBV4-1 to TRBJ1-4; D is uncertain. V was cut by 0 bases and J by 5 bases, with 13 bases left in between. The CDR3 runs 16 residues. Per the germline V gene, CDR1 is MGHRA and CDR2 is YSYEKL. In DNA, the CDR3 is TGCGCCAGCAGCCAAGAGGCGTCGCGTCCAAATGAAAAACTGTTTTTT. Its translation: CASSQEASRPNEKLFF.

In its sample, this clonotype was seen many times. The chain combines TRBV4-2 with TRBJ2-5, with 7 bases identical to TRBD2. The CDR3 spans 15 residues. CDR1 is LGHNA and CDR2 is YNFKEQ in the germline V gene. Trimming removed 7 bases from V and 0 bases from J; junction bases left unmatched: 8. The CDR3 sequence is CASTLTGGNQETQYF. The CDR3 region has the DNA TGTGCCAGCACCCTTACGGGGGGAAACCAAGAGACCCAGTACTTC.

The table lists this clonotype with a few counts. The gene calls are TRBV7-8 and TRBJ2-7, with D tentatively TRBD1 (5 bases). Germline lookup yields CDR1 SGHVS and CDR2 FQNEAQ. Trimming cost V 3 bases and J 6 bases, with 12 bases left between them. CDR3 size: 13 residues. For the CDR3, the DNA is TGTGCCAGCAGCTTTGACAGTGCTTCCGAGCAGTACGTC. Its translation is CASSFDSASEQYV.

This chain joins TRBV5-1 and TRBJ1-2, with 9 bases fitting TRBD1. The junction had 11 bases not matched to a gene; V was cut back by 2 bases and J by 6 bases. The CDR3 sequence is 16 residues long. Germline CDR1 and CDR2: SGHRS and YFSETQ. CDR3 coding DNA: TGCGCCAGCAGCTTTGGGCGGACAGGGGATCTGCATGGCTACACCTTC. Its translation is CASSFGRTGDLHGYTF.

The chain has TRBV29-1 and TRBJ2-7, with 8 positions matching TRBD1. The V segment lost 4 bases and the J segment 6 bases; nucleotides outside the gene matches: 5. Germline lookup yields CDR1 SQVTM and CDR2 ANQGSEA. This CDR3 region has 12 residues. CDR3 nucleotides: TGCAGCGTTGGGGTGACAGGGGTCGAGCAGTACTTC. Encoded protein: CSVGVTGVEQYF.

The V gene is TRBV20-1, the J gene TRBJ1-2, with 8 nucleotides matching TRBD1. Germline CDR1 is DFQATT and CDR2 is SNEGSKA (reference sequence). V lost 5 bases and J lost 4; bases outside the gene matches: 3. CDR3 length: 12 amino acids. CDR3 coding DNA: TGCAGTGCTGACAGGGGCAGCTATGGCTACACCTTC. Translated: CSADRGSYGYTF.

The chain is built from TRBV5-4 and TRBJ2-3, with D perhaps assigned TRBD1 or TRBD2 (5 bases each). With 3 bases removed from V and 6 bases from J, the gap between germline ends came to 11 bases. From germline, CDR1 is SGHNT and CDR2 YYREEE (reference sequence). The CDR3 is made up of 13 amino acids. CDR3 DNA: TGTGCCAGCAGCTCCAGGGACCCCGATACGCAGTATTTT. This codes for CASSSRDPDTQYF.

The table lists this clonotype with a few counts. This chain uses TRBV9 with TRBJ2-7, with no clear D. This CDR3 is built from 15 residues. Between the trimmed V and J ends, which lost 0 bases and 0 bases, there was a span of 10 bases. In germline, CDR1 is SGDLS, CDR2 YYNGEE. This CDR3 is CASSVDAGVSYEQYF. DNA of the CDR3: TGTGCCAGCAGCGTAGACGCCGGCGTCTCCTACGAGCAGTACTTC.

This chain joins TRBV2 and TRBJ2-5; tentative D call: TRBD2 (6 bases). This CDR3 is 13 amino acids long. Germline V gives CDR1 SNHLY, CDR2 FYNNEI. The ends were cut back, 8 bases at V and 0 bases at J, with 10 bases in the middle. CDR3 in DNA: TGTGCCAGCCGGGAGACAAACCAAGAGACCCAGTACTTC. Its protein is CASRETNQETQYF.

This clonotype was recorded a few times. The V call is TRBV20-1, the J call TRBJ2-2, with 13 bases fitting TRBD2. V lost 4 bases, J lost 3 bases, and 5 bases stayed unmatched. CDR1 and CDR2 (germline): DFQATT, SNEGSKA (reference sequence). This CDR3 spans 16 amino acids. CDR3 in DNA: TGCAGTGCTACAAGACTAGCGGGGGGTTACACCGGGGAGCTGTTTTTT. This encodes CSATRLAGGYTGELFF.

This sequence joins TRBV5-6 and TRBJ2-3; the D call may be TRBD1 or TRBD2 (5 bases each). V dropped 4 bases and J dropped 0 bases, with 12 bases sitting between them. CDR1 SGHDT and CDR2 YYEEEE come from the germline V gene. This CDR3 has 15 amino acids. The CDR3 bases are TGTGCCAGCAGCGACTATGGGGCAAGCACAGATACGCAGTATTTT. This gives the protein CASSDYGASTDTQYF.

This clonotype was seen repeatedly, ten times or more. The V and J genes are TRBV7-6 and TRBJ1-2; TRBD1 aligns across 7 bases. With V trimmed by 5 bases and J by 5 bases, 14 bases remained unmatched. The CDR3 runs 16 residues. Germline loops: CDR1 SGHVS, CDR2 FNYEAQ. The CDR3 DNA follows: TGTGCCAGCAGCCCTAGGGGGACAGCCGGGATTTATGGCTACACCTTC. Translating gives CASSPRGTAGIYGYTF.

The table lists this clonotype with many counts. The gene calls are TRBV6-5 and TRBJ2-3; perhaps TRBD2 as D (6 bases). Germline CDR1 MNHEY, CDR2 SVGAGI. There are 15 residues in the CDR3. Trimming took off 10 bases at V and 1 base at J, with 18 bases between the two ends. The CDR3 loop reads CATLQPGGGTDTQYF. The CDR3 DNA follows: TGTGCCACCCTTCAGCCCGGAGGGGGCACAGATACGCAGTATTTT.

This clonotype came up a few times. This chain links TRBV6-5 with TRBJ2-7; D perhaps matches TRBD2 (6 bases). Trimming pared 7 bases from V and 6 bases from J, leaving 22 bases between. In germline, CDR1 is MNHEY, CDR2 SVGAGI. This CDR3 has 15 amino acids. In nucleotides, the CDR3 is TGTGCCAGCATCCCCCCCTCGAGAGGAGGGATCGAGCAGTACTTC. Translated: CASIPPSRGGIEQYF.

At least ten counts were recorded for this clonotype. This sequence joins TRBV7-8 and TRBJ2-1; D is unclear. This CDR3 spans 16 amino acids. V lost 2 bases to trimming and J lost 7 bases, with 18 bases between them. Looked up from germline, CDR1 is SGHVS and CDR2 is FQNEAQ. The CDR3 sequence is CASSLWYPQIGNEQFF. CDR3 bases: TGTGCCAGCAGCTTATGGTACCCTCAAATTGGGAATGAGCAGTTCTTC.

This clonotype was seen just once. V gene TRBV2 combines with J gene TRBJ2-7; possibly TRBD1 or TRBD2 for D (7 bases each). Trimming took 6 bases from V and 0 from J, leaving 15 bases between them. Per the germline V gene, CDR1 is SNHLY and CDR2 is FYNNEI. The CDR3 contains 15 residues. The chain's CDR3 is CASRGEGTASYEQYF. CDR3 nucleotide sequence: TGTGCCAGCAGGGGGGAGGGGACAGCCTCCTACGAGCAGTACTTC.

The chain has TRBV4-1 and TRBJ2-1; D tentatively fits TRBD1 or TRBD2 (5 bases each). This CDR3 spans 14 amino acids. Trimming took 6 bases from V and 6 from J, leaving 15 bases between them. CDR1 and CDR2 from the germline V gene are MGHRA and YSYEKL. This chain's CDR3 is CASSLGAPFNEQFF. The DNA of the CDR3 is TGCGCCAGCAGTCTCGGGGCCCCCTTCAATGAGCAGTTCTTC.

This clonotype was counted ten times or more. The chain couples TRBV7-9 to TRBJ2-5; maybe TRBD2 (5 bases). V was cut by 1 base and J by 3 bases, with 6 bases left in between. CDR1 and CDR2 (germline): SEHNR, FQNEAQ (reference sequence). This CDR3 has 13 amino acids. The DNA of the CDR3 is TGTGCCAGCAGCTTAGACGGGGAAGAGACCCAGTACTTC. Translating gives CASSLDGEETQYF.